This T cell receptor (beta chain) was identified during a study of T cells in localized non-small cell lung cancer. Study-wide results and caveats: The appearance of a median roughly 56 of the top 100 tumor clones was seen in adjacent lung. Density of T cells in blood, when higher, went with longer overall survival. Uninvolved adjacent lung, not tumor, had the highest T cell clonality.

Concerning this clone: Its specificity is not known.

This CDR3 has 17 amino acids. The V gene's germline CDR1 is SGHRS and CDR2 YFSETQ. V was clipped by 1 base and J by 5 bases; unmatched bases: 11. Repertoires were generated with immunoSEQ multiplex PCR, while TCRdb's copy carries only in-frame clones and drops some. The table records around 29,000 clones, more than 85% of them present only once. The TCR originated in a female donor of 60 years or more with stage I lung adenocarcinoma. The gene calls are TRBV5-1 and TRBJ1-4; 7 bases are a match to TRBD1. Specimen: peripheral blood, collected before any cancer treatment. The CDR3 DNA sequence: TGCGCCAGCAGCTTGTATCCACAAGGGGGCCAAAATGAAAAACTGTTTTTT. It codes for CASSLYPQGGQNEKLFF.